The next 2 T cell receptor beta chains were all read from a single sample in a study of control samples from healthy donors and cancer patients. Using immunoSEQ multiplex PCR, the repertoire was profiled, and TCRdb retains in-frame clones only, with some absent. The table records some 49,000 clones, approximately 86% of them present only once. Material for sequencing was PBMCs. All receptors come from a woman between 50 and 59 years old with lung cancer.

The V and J genes are TRBV5-1 and TRBJ1-1; D is undetermined. The CDR3 totals 13 residues. Looked up from germline, CDR1 is SGHRS and CDR2 is YFSETQ. V was cut by 0 bases and J by 10 bases, with 13 bases left in between. The CDR3 here is CASSLAIGGSAFF. DNA of the CDR3: TGCGCCAGCAGCTTGGCCATCGGAGGTTCAGCTTTCTTT. Supplemented by reference TRBV5-1 and TRBJ1-1, the full variable domain reads KAGVTQTPRYLIKTRGQQVTLSCSPISGHRSVSWYQQTPGQGLQFLFEYFSETQRNKGNFPGRFSGRQFSNSRSEMNVSTLELGDSALYLCASSLAIGGSAFFGQGTRLTVV.

The V call is TRBV5-6, the J call TRBJ1-2, with 9 nucleotides matching TRBD1. CDR3 length: 15 residues. CDR1 is SGHDT, CDR2 YYEEEE, per germline. The ends lost 5 bases at V and 6 bases at J; junction bases unmatched: 11. The CDR3, as DNA: TGTGCCAGCAGTTCATGGACAGGGGCCCGGGATGGCTACACCTTC. Translated, it gives CASSSWTGARDGYTF.